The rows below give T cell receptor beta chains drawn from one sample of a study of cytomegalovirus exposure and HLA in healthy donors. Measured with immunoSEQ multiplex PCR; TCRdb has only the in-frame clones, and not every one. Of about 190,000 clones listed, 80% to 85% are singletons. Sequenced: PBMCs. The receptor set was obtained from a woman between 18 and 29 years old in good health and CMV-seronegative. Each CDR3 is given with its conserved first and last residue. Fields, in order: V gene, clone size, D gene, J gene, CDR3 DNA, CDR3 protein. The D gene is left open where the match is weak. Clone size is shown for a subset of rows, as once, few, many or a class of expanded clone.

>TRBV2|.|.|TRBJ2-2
TGTGCCAGCAAGGGGGACGCGAACACCGGGGAGCTGTTTTTT
CASKGDANTGELFF
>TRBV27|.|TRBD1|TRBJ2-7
TGTGCCAGCAGTTTTTTAGGACAGGAAACTTACGAGCAGTACTTC
CASSFLGQETYEQYF
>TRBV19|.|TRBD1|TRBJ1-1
TGTGCCAGTAGGGTTTCTCCGGGACAGCTATACATGAACACTGAAGCTTTCTTT
CASRVSPGQLYMNTEAFF
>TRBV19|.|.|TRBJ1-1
TGTGCCAGTAGTATGGGGAGGGGAGGTGGCACTGAAGCTTTCTTT
CASSMGRGGGTEAFF
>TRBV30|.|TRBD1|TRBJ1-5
TGTGCCTGGGGCGGGACAGGGAATCAGCCCCAGCATTTT
CAWGGTGNQPQHF
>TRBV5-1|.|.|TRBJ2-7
TGCGCCAGCAGCCCGACACCTCAGCCAGGTTACGAGCAGTACTTC
CASSPTPQPGYEQYF
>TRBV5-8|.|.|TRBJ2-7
TGTGCCAGCAGCTTGGCGGGAGAGACCTACGAGCAGTACTTC
CASSLAGETYEQYF
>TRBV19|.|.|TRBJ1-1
TGTGCCAGTAGTTCGTGGCAGAAGAACACTGAAGCTTTCTTT
CASSSWQKNTEAFF
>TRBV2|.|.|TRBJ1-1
TGTGCCAGCAGTCAACAGGGACGAACTGGAGCTTTCTTT
CASSQQGRTGAFF
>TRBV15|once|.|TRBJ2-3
TGTGCCACCAGCAGAGATGTGAGGACTTCCACAGATACGCAGTATTTT
CATSRDVRTSTDTQYF
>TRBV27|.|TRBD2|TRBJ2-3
TGTGCCAGCAGTTCAGTCATAGCGGGAGGCCTTAGCACAGATACGCAGTATTTT
CASSSVIAGGLSTDTQYF
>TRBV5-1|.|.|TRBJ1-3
TGCGCCAGCAGCTTGGGGAGGGAGAGTGGAAACACCATATATTTT
CASSLGRESGNTIYF
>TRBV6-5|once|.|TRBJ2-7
TGTGCCAGCAGTTACGAAACAGACTCCTACGAGCAGTACTTC
CASSYETDSYEQYF
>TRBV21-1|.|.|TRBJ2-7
TGTGCCAGCTACAGGGAAGGGGCGTACGAGCAGTACTTC
CASYREGAYEQYF
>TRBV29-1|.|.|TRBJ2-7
TGCAGCGTTGGACAGATCTCCTACGAGCAGTACTTC
CSVGQISYEQYF
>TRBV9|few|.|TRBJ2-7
TGTGCCAGCAGCGTAGAGGCTAGCTCAATCTACGAGCAGTACTTC
CASSVEASSIYEQYF
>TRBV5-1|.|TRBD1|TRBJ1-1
TGCGCCAGCAGCTTAGGGTCGGGACAGAGGCGTTTCACTGAAGCTTTCTTT
CASSLGSGQRRFTEAFF
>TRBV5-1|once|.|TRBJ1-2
TGCGCCAGCAGCTTGGACAGGGCCGGCTACACCTTC
CASSLDRAGYTF
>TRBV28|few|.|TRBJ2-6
TGTGCCAGCAGTTTCGGGTGGAGGGCTGGGGCCAACGTCCTGACTTTC
CASSFGWRAGANVLTF
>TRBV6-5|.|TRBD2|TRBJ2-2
TGTGCCAGCAGTTATCTGTCTAGCGGAAGCACCGGGGAGCTGTTTTTT
CASSYLSSGSTGELFF
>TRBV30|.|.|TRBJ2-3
TGTGCCTGGAGTCGGGGGACGGGGAAAAGCACAGATACGCAGTATTTT
CAWSRGTGKSTDTQYF
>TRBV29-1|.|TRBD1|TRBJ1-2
TGCAGCGTTGACTTTTGGACAGGGGAAATGGATGGCTACACCTTC
CSVDFWTGEMDGYTF
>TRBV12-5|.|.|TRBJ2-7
TGTGCTAGTGGTTTGGGACAAGCCGCCTACGAGCAGTACTTC
CASGLGQAAYEQYF
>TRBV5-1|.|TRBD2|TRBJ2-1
TGCGCCAGCAACTCCGGGACTAGCGGGGGAAGGGAGCAGTTCTTC
CASNSGTSGGREQFF
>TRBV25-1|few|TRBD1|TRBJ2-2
TGTGCCAGCAGTAAGGGGGCGGGCACCGGGGAGCTGTTTTTT
CASSKGAGTGELFF
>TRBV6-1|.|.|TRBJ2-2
TGTGCCAGCAGTGAAGCGACCGGGTTCGGAAACACCGGGGAGCTGTTTTTT
CASSEATGFGNTGELFF
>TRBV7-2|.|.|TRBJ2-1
TGTGCCAGCAGTCTAACAGCGGAATGGGGTGGTGAGCAGTTCTTC
CASSLTAEWGGEQFF
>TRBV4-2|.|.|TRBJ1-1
TGTGCCAGCAGCCAATCAGACAGGAACACTGAAGCTTTCTTT
CASSQSDRNTEAFF
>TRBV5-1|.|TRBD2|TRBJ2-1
TGCGCCAGCAGCTTGGGACTAGCGGGAAGAGAGCAGTTCTTC
CASSLGLAGREQFF
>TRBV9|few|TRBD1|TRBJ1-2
TGTGCCAGCAGCGGGGACAGGGGAGGGGCGTATGGCTACACCTTC
CASSGDRGGAYGYTF
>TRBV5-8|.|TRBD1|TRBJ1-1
TGTGCCAGCAGCTTGGGACAGGGGCTATGGACTGAAGCTTTCTTT
CASSLGQGLWTEAFF
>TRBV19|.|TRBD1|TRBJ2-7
TGTGCCAGTAGTCCTCTCGGGACAGGGCACGAGCAGTACTTC
CASSPLGTGHEQYF
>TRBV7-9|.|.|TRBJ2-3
TGTGCCAGCAGCTTATTCGGCGGGAACACAGATACGCAGTATTTT
CASSLFGGNTDTQYF
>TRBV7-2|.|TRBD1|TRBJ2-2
TGTGCCAGCAGCCTCTCCGGGACAGCGAACACCGGGGAGCTGTTTTTT
CASSLSGTANTGELFF
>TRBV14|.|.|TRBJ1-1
TGTGCCAGCAGCCAATATACAGGGTCTTTGAACACTGAAGCTTTCTTT
CASSQYTGSLNTEAFF
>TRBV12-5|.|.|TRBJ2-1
TGTGCTAGTGGTTTGGTAGGGGGTAGCAATGAGCAGTTCTTC
CASGLVGGSNEQFF
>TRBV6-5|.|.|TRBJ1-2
TGTGCCAGCAGTTGGGGGGAACCTTTCTATGGCTACACCTTC
CASSWGEPFYGYTF
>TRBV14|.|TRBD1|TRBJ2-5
TGTGCCAGCAGCCGCCTGGGACAGTTCCAAGAGACCCAGTACTTC
CASSRLGQFQETQYF
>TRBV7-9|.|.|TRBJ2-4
TGTTCCAGCAGCAAGCAGGGGCATCGGCGCAAAAACATTCAGTACTTC
CSSSKQGHRRKNIQYF
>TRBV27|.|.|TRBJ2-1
TGTGCCAGCAGTCCCCGACGGAGCTCCTACAATGAGCAGTTCTTC
CASSPRRSSYNEQFF
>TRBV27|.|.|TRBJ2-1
TGTGCCAGCAGTTTATTTTTCCCTAACGAGCAGTTCTTC
CASSLFFPNEQFF
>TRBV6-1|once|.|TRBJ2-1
TGTGCCAGCAGTGAATGGGCAGCACCGGGGAATGAGCAGTTCTTC
CASSEWAAPGNEQFF
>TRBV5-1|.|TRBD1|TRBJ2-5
TGCGCCAGCAACCCCAGGGGGCTGGAAGAGACCCAGTACTTC
CASNPRGLEETQYF
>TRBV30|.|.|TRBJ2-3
TGTGCCTGGAGTGTAGGAGAGGAGCGAGATACGCAGTATTTT
CAWSVGEERDTQYF
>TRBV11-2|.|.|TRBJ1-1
TGTGCCAGCAGCTTACGGGGGACTGAAGCTTTCTTT
CASSLRGTEAFF
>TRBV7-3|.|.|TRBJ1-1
TGTGCCAGCAGCCCAGGGATGAACACTGAAGCTTTCTTT
CASSPGMNTEAFF
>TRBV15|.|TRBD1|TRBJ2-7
TGTGCCACCAGCCGACAGGGCTACGAGCAGTACTTC
CATSRQGYEQYF
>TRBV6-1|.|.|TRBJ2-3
TGTGCCAGCACCCGGACAAATTTAAATACAGATACGCAGTATTTT
CASTRTNLNTDTQYF
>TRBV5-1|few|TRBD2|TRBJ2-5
TGCGCCAGCAGCTTACTAGCGGAAGAGACCCAGTACTTC
CASSLLAEETQYF
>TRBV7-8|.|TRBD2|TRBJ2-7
TGTGCCAGCAGCTTAACCGTGGCTAGCGGGAGGGCCCTCACCTACGAGCAGTACTTC
CASSLTVASGRALTYEQYF
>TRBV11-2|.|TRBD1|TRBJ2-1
TGTGCCAGCAGCTTTCAGGGGGCCTACAATGAGCAGTTCTTC
CASSFQGAYNEQFF
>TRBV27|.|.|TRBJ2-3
TGTGCCAGCAGTTTCTCGGGAAAGATCCCAGATACGCAGTATTTT
CASSFSGKIPDTQYF
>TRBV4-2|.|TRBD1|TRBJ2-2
TGTGCCAGCAGCCAGGCGGGACAGGGGAACACCGGGGAGCTGTTTTTT
CASSQAGQGNTGELFF